The present entry profiles one TCR beta chain with its context. The antigen remains unidentified. Donors were healthy HIV-negative adults without recently reported acute infections or vaccinations. Germline trimming cut 0 bases from V and 5 bases from J; bases unmatched to any gene: 5. CDR3 length: 15 residues. CDR1 SGDLS and CDR2 YYNGEE come from the germline V gene. The source of the sample is a study of shared clonotypes between healthy human individuals. Study-level points and caveats: Estimated clonotype richness was generally higher in naive than memory subsets. Shared clonotypes across all four donors exceeded non-shared ones in generation probability.

Per the original methods: Without quality scores, immunoSEQ junctional reads could not be filtered like full-length reads. Profiling relied on immunoSEQ multiplex PCR, and the TCRdb table lists in-frame clones only, not all of them. V, J and clone size reflect that table, while D and trimming were determined from the DNA. Of about 960,000 clones listed, approximately 80% are singletons. The sample taken for sequencing was memory CD4+ T cells sorted from blood. Documented subset: CD45RA-negative fraction. This receptor was taken from a man aged 18 to 30 in good health. The chain links TRBV9 to TRBJ2-1; 7 bases line up with TRBD2. The CDR3 nucleotides are TGTGCCAGCAGCGTAGGTCTAGCGGTGAACAATGAGCAGTTCTTC. Translation gives CASSVGLAVNNEQFF.